This entry lists 22 T cell receptor beta chains sequenced from one sample in a study of blood T cell repertoires in COVID-19. Clones were read by immunoSEQ multiplex PCR, and TCRdb kept only the in-frame ones, dropping some. The sample has roughly 200,000 clones, more than 75% seen once. The sequencing input was peripheral blood. These receptor sequences come from a woman aged 50 to 60 with active or convalescent COVID-19.

This clone was seen a few times. V gene TRBV7-2 combines with J gene TRBJ2-1, with D perhaps TRBD2 (6 bases). V was pared by 7 bases and J by 5 bases, with 12 bases between. Germline lookup yields CDR1 SGHTA and CDR2 FQGNSA. The CDR3 consists of 13 residues. The CDR3 loop is CASNTGDDNEQFF. CDR3 sequence (DNA): TGTGCCAGCAATACGGGAGACGACAATGAGCAGTTCTTC.

The chain combines TRBV7-6 with TRBJ2-3; perhaps TRBD2 as D (5 bases). The V end lost 1 base, the J end lost 5 bases, and 7 bases lay between the germline ends. Germline CDR1 and CDR2: SGHVS and FNYEAQ. The CDR3 runs to 13 residues. The CDR3 here is CASSLDEGDTQYF. Here the CDR3 DNA reads TGTGCCAGCAGCTTAGATGAGGGAGATACGCAGTATTTT.

This chain joins TRBV18 and TRBJ1-2; the D gene is possibly TRBD1 (6 bases). Trimming took 4 bases from V and 4 from J, leaving 10 bases between them. This CDR3 comprises 13 residues. Germline V gives CDR1 KGHSH, CDR2 LQKENI. CDR3 in DNA: TGTGCCAGCTCACAGACAGGTTCCTATGGCTACACCTTC. Translation: CASSQTGSYGYTF.

The chain links TRBV7-2 to TRBJ1-6, with 9 nucleotides matching TRBD1. CDR1 SGHTA and CDR2 FQGNSA come from the germline V gene. V shed 5 bases and J 6 bases; nucleotides not matched to a gene: 11. The CDR3 consists of 17 residues. CDR3 nucleotides: TGTGCCAGCAGCACCCGACAGGGGGTCGGAGGTAATTCACCCCTCCACTTT. This translates into CASSTRQGVGGNSPLHF. Together with reference TRBV7-2 and TRBJ1-6, the CDR3 gives the full variable domain: GAGVSQSPSNKVTEKGKDVELRCDPISGHTALYWYRQSLGQGLEFLIYFQGNSAPDKSGLPSDRFSAERTGGSVSTLTIQRTQQEDSAVYLCASSTRQGVGGNSPLHFGNGTRLTVT.

This chain connects TRBV2 to TRBJ1-5; 7 bases align to TRBD1. Looked up from germline, CDR1 is SNHLY and CDR2 is FYNNEI. The V segment lost 6 bases and the J segment 0 bases; nucleotides outside the gene matches: 5. The CDR3 consists of 15 residues. This CDR3 is CASRVQGNSNQPQHF. Written as DNA, the CDR3 is TGTGCCAGCAGGGTACAGGGGAATAGCAATCAGCCCCAGCATTTT.

V usage is TRBV7-2 and J usage is TRBJ2-1; 12 bases line up with TRBD2. Germline CDR1 SGHTA, CDR2 FQGNSA. V dropped 2 bases and J dropped 8; count of bases not matched to a gene: 10. The CDR3 is 17 residues long. The CDR3 sequence is CASSLTPPSGGGHEQFF. The CDR3 DNA is TGTGCCAGCAGCTTAACTCCTCCTAGCGGGGGGGGCCATGAGCAGTTCTTC.

This clone was observed a handful of times. This CDR3 reads CASSIRAGTEAFF. The CDR3 DNA is TGTGCCAGCAGCATAAGGGCGGGCACTGAAGCTTTCTTT. The chain is built from TRBV7-2 and TRBJ1-1; D is unclear. Trimming pared 5 bases from V and 4 bases from J, leaving 11 bases between. The CDR3 is 13 residues long. Germline-derived CDR1 and CDR2 are SGHTA and FQGNSA.

The chain links TRBV5-1 to TRBJ1-5; D is possibly TRBD1 (5 bases). Trimming took off 4 bases at V and 5 bases at J, with 10 bases between the two ends. Germline lookup yields CDR1 SGHRS and CDR2 YFSETQ. The CDR3 is made up of 13 amino acids. CDR3 sequence: CASSPSGDQPQHF. CDR3 in DNA: TGCGCCAGCAGCCCCTCGGGGGATCAGCCCCAGCATTTT.

This sequence joins TRBV20-1 and TRBJ2-7; TRBD1 might be the D (5 bases). This CDR3 region has 11 residues. Germline V gives CDR1 DFQATT, CDR2 SNEGSKA (reference sequence). Between the trimmed V and J ends, which lost 5 bases and 2 bases, there was a span of 7 bases. The CDR3 is CSAPDTYEQYF. The CDR3 DNA sequence: TGCAGTGCTCCGGACACCTACGAGCAGTACTTC.

The chain joins TRBV7-2 to TRBJ2-3; 9 bases match TRBD2. V lost 4 bases and J lost 0; bases outside the gene matches: 8. The CDR3 runs 17 residues. CDR1 and CDR2 (germline): SGHTA, FQGNSA. Written as DNA, the CDR3 is TGTGCCAGCAGCTCACAGCCCGGGACTAGCAGCACAGATACGCAGTATTTT. It specifies CASSSQPGTSSTDTQYF.

This chain uses TRBV11-3 with TRBJ2-1; 8 bases map to TRBD2. V lost 0 bases and J lost 9; bases outside the gene matches: 7. Germline CDR1 and CDR2: SGHNT and YENEEA. The CDR3 totals 15 residues. Here the CDR3 reads CASSLETSGRFEQFF. CDR3 bases: TGTGCCAGCAGCTTAGAGACAAGCGGGAGATTTGAGCAGTTCTTC.

This clone occurred many times. The chain has TRBV6-6 and TRBJ2-1; 7 bases are a match to TRBD2. This CDR3 spans 14 amino acids. Germline V gives CDR1 MNHNY, CDR2 SVGAGI (reference sequence). V lost 2 bases and J lost 2; bases outside the gene matches: 0. In DNA, the CDR3 is TGTGCCAGCAGTTACGGGACTACCTACAATGAGCAGTTCTTC. It encodes CASSYGTTYNEQFF.

This clone was seen only once. This chain connects TRBV29-1 to TRBJ2-3; TRBD2 matches 7 bases. This CDR3 comprises 16 residues. The J segment lost 2 bases and the V segment lost 3 bases, leaving 11 bases of the junction unmatched. Germline loops: CDR1 SQVTM, CDR2 ANQGSEA. The CDR3 sequence: CSVDRAGVGFTDTQYF. DNA of the CDR3: TGCAGCGTTGATCGCGCGGGAGTAGGGTTCACAGATACGCAGTATTTT.

The chain carries TRBV20-1 and TRBJ2-5; no clear D. The CDR3 totals 11 residues. V was shortened by 6 bases and J by 5 bases, with 10 bases between the two germline ends. Germline lookup yields CDR1 DFQATT and CDR2 SNEGSKA (reference sequence). CDR3 in DNA: TGCAGTGCAAAAACCCGGGAGACCCAGTACTTC. Its protein product is CSAKTRETQYF.

About this clone itself: This CDR3 is also generated by other DNA sequences in the sample. J is TRBJ1-2 and V is TRBV4-1, with D possibly matching TRBD1 (6 bases). With 0 bases removed from V and 1 base from J, the gap between germline ends came to 9 bases. This CDR3 spans 15 amino acids. Germline V CDR1 and CDR2: MGHRA, YSYEKL. The CDR3 reads CASSQDPGDNYGYTF. CDR3 nucleotides: TGCGCCAGCAGCCAAGACCCAGGGGATAACTATGGCTACACCTTC.

The chain couples TRBV19 to TRBJ1-5; 10 nucleotides agree with TRBD1. CDR1 LNHDA and CDR2 SQIVND come from the germline V gene (reference sequence). V lost 5 bases and J lost 10; bases outside the gene matches: 14. There are 16 residues in the CDR3. The chain's CDR3 is CASSPVDRGRISPQHF. The CDR3 DNA reads as TGTGCCAGTAGTCCTGTTGACAGGGGGCGAATCAGCCCCCAGCATTTT.

This clone was seen a single time. The gene calls are TRBV19 and TRBJ2-3, with TRBD2 matching 8 bases. This CDR3 is built from 15 residues. The junction had 4 bases not matched to a gene; V was cut back by 4 bases and J by 1 base. Germline values: CDR1 LNHDA, CDR2 SQIVND (reference sequence). Written as DNA, the CDR3 is TGTGCCAGTAGTACCCAGACTAGCGGCACAGATACGCAGTATTTT. Its translation: CASSTQTSGTDTQYF.

The J gene is TRBJ2-6, the V gene TRBV5-6, with D tentatively TRBD2 (5 bases). Trimming removed 3 bases at V and 1 base at J, with 11 bases between. The CDR3 has 16 amino acids. CDR1 and CDR2 from the germline V gene are SGHDT and YYEEEE. This CDR3 reads CASSWEYGSGANVLTF. CDR3 in DNA: TGTGCCAGCAGCTGGGAGTACGGATCTGGGGCCAACGTCCTGACTTTC.

This clone was detected only once. The chain joins TRBV14 to TRBJ2-1; TRBD2 matches 10 bases. CDR3 length: 17 residues. The germline CDR1 and CDR2 sequences are SGHDN and FVKESK. Germline trimming cut 4 bases from V and 8 bases from J; bases unmatched to any gene: 14. For the CDR3, the DNA is TGTGCCAGCAGCCCACTCGAGACTAGCGGGCTTTGGGATGAGCAGTTCTTC. Amino acids: CASSPLETSGLWDEQFF.

The rearrangement links TRBV7-2 to TRBJ2-5; D possibly corresponds to TRBD2 (7 bases). The ends were cut back, 0 bases at V and 3 bases at J, with 11 bases in the middle. This CDR3 has 15 residues. CDR1 is SGHTA and CDR2 is FQGNSA in the germline V gene. CDR3 nucleotides: TGTGCCAGCAGCTTAGCGGGGGGGCCGGAAGAGACCCAGTACTTC. Encoded protein: CASSLAGGPEETQYF.

The table lists this clone with many counts. The chain couples TRBV7-8 to TRBJ2-5; possible D gene TRBD1, 6 bases. Germline CDR1 reads SGHVS; CDR2 reads FQNEAQ. There are 16 residues in the CDR3. Deletions cut 1 base from V and 7 bases from J, with 19 bases between. CDR3 sequence: CASSLGAGTNGGTQYF. The CDR3 coding sequence is TGTGCCAGCAGCTTAGGCGCTGGGACAAACGGTGGGACCCAGTACTTC. The full variable domain, completed using reference TRBV7-8 and TRBJ2-5, is GAGVSQSPRYKVAKRGQDVALRCDPISGHVSLFWYQQALGQGPEFLTYFQNEAQLDKSGLPSDRFFAERPEGSVSTLKIQRTQQEDSAVYLCASSLGAGTNGGTQYFGPGTRLLVL.

This clone was recorded once. This chain links TRBV23-1 with TRBJ1-5, with 8 bases lining up with TRBD1. TRBV23-1 is given ORF status, its function remaining uncertain. This CDR3 has 16 residues. V dropped 2 bases and J dropped 3; count of bases not matched to a gene: 6. CDR3 bases: TGCGCCAGCAGTCAAGGCGGACAGGGAAACAATCAGCCCCAGCATTTT. Residues: CASSQGGQGNNQPQHF.